This T cell receptor (beta chain) stems from a study of cytomegalovirus exposure and HLA in healthy donors. This clone was found a few times. 60 Vbeta and 13 Jbeta primers were used in PCR. TCRdb's table, derived via immunoSEQ multiplex PCR, lists solely in-frame clones and lacks some. Of approximately 150,000 clones in the sample, about 64% were seen once. This CDR3 has 14 residues. The germline V gene has CDR1 MNHEY and CDR2 SVGAGI. V shed 6 bases, J shed 8 bases, and the junction held 8 bases outside the gene matches. Unrecorded immune exposure was likely among donors, who were nominally healthy when sampled.

The sequencing sample was made of PBMCs. The chain recombines TRBV6-5 with TRBJ1-4; the match to TRBD1 covers 8 bases. The clonotype comes from a man in his 60s in good health and CMV-seronegative. This CDR3 reads CASSLEQGEEKLFF. In nucleotides, the CDR3 is TGTGCCAGCAGCCTCGAACAGGGGGAGGAAAAACTGTTTTTT.